This is a list of T cell receptor beta chains from one sample in a study of T cell responses to AZD1222 COVID-19 vaccine. Measured with immunoSEQ multiplex PCR; TCRdb has only the in-frame clones, and not every one. The table records more than 95,000 clones, about 92% of them present only once. This specimen was peripheral blood, taken on day 0 of AZD1222 vaccination. These receptors originate from an adult in good health. Both conserved end residues are part of each CDR3. Each record gives: D gene, J gene, clone size, V gene, CDR3 protein, CDR3 DNA. D genes are given only for firm matches. Where a row states a size, it is once, few, many or the class of an expanded clone; other rows omit it.

- | TRBJ1-4 | - | TRBV25-1 | CASSELGGENEKLFF | TGTGCCAGCAGTGAATTGGGAGGGGAAAATGAAAAACTGTTTTTT
- | TRBJ2-5 | - | TRBV5-1 | CASSFKETQYF | TGCGCCAGCAGCTTTAAAGAGACCCAGTACTTC
- | TRBJ2-2 | - | TRBV5-1 | CASSATGWTNTGELFF | TGCGCCAGCAGCGCAACAGGGTGGACGAACACCGGGGAGCTGTTTTTT
TRBD1 | TRBJ1-1 | - | TRBV4-2 | CASSQTGTVDEAFF | TGTGCCAGCAGCCAGACCGGGACAGTCGATGAAGCTTTCTTT
- | TRBJ1-4 | - | TRBV28 | CAVFGGATNEKLFF | TGTGCGGTCTTTGGGGGGGCAACTAATGAAAAACTGTTTTTT
TRBD2 | TRBJ2-5 | - | TRBV5-6 | CASSLGGGMETQYF | TGTGCCAGCAGCCTCGGGGGGGGCATGGAGACCCAGTACTTC
TRBD2 | TRBJ2-1 | - | TRBV7-3 | CASSPSGGAYNEQFF | TGTGCCAGCAGCCCCAGCGGGGGGGCCTACAATGAGCAGTTCTTC
- | TRBJ1-6 | - | TRBV6-2/TRBV6-3 | CASSYQNSPLHF | TGTGCCAGCAGTTACCAAAATTCACCCCTCCACTTT
TRBD2 | TRBJ2-7 | - | TRBV29-1 | CSVASGGSSYEQYF | TGCAGCGTTGCTAGCGGGGGGAGCTCCTACGAGCAGTACTTC
- | TRBJ2-3 | - | TRBV7-2 | CASSPLGGGSTDTQYF | TGTGCCAGCAGCCCCCTGGGGGGCGGGAGCACAGATACGCAGTATTTT
TRBD2 | TRBJ2-7 | - | TRBV5-1 | CASSPNPGTAGGEQYF | TGCGCCAGCAGCCCCAACCCTGGTACAGCGGGGGGCGAGCAGTACTTC
- | TRBJ1-1 | - | TRBV6-5 | CASSYQGNTEAFF | TGTGCCAGCAGTTACCAGGGGAACACTGAAGCTTTCTTT
- | TRBJ1-2 | once | TRBV3-1/TRBV3-2 | CASSQGQEWGYGYTF | TGTGCCAGCAGCCAAGGACAGGAATGGGGGTATGGCTACACCTTC
- | TRBJ2-3 | - | TRBV25-1 | CASWTASTDTQYF | TGTGCCAGCTGGACAGCTAGCACAGATACGCAGTATTTT